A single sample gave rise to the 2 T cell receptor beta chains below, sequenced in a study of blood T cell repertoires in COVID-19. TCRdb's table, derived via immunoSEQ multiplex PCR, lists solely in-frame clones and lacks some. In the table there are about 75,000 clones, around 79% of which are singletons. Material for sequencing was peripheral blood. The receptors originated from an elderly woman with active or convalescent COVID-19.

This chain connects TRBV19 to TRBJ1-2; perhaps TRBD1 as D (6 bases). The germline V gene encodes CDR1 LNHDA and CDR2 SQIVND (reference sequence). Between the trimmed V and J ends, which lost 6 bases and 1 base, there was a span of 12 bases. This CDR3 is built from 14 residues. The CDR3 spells CASSRQELNYGYTF. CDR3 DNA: TGTGCCAGTAGCCGACAGGAGCTTAACTATGGCTACACCTTC.

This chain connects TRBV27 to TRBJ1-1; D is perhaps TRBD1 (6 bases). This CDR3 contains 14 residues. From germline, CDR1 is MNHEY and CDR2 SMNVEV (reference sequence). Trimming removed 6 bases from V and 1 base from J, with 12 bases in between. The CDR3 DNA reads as TGTGCCAGCAGCAGGCGGGGGCAGAACACTGAAGCTTTCTTT. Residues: CASSRRGQNTEAFF.